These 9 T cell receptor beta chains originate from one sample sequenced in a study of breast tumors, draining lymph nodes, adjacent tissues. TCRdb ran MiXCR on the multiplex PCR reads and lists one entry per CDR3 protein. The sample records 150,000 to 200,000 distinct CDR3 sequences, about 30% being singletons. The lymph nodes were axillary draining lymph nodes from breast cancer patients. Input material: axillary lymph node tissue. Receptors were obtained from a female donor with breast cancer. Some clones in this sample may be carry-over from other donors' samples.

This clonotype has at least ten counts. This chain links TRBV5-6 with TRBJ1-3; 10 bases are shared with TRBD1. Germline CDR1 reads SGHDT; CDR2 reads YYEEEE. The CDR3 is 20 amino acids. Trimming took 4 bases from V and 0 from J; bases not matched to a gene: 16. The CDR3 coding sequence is TGTGCCAGCAGCCTAAGACGGGGGGACAGGGGCCTCCACTCTGGAAACACCATATATTTT. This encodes CASSLRRGDRGLHSGNTIYF.

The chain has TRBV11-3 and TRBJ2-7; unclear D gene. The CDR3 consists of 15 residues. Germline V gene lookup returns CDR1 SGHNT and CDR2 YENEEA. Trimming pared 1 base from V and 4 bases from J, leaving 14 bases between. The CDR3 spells CASSLGDGSPYEQYF. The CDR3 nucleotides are TGTGCCAGCAGCTTAGGAGACGGATCCCCGTACGAGCAGTACTTC.

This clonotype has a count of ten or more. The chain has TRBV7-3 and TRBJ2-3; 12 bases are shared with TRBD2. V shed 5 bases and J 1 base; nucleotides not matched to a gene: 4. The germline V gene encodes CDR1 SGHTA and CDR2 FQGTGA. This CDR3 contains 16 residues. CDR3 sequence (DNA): TGTGCCAGCAGCCTAGCGGGAGGGCCTGGCACAGATACGCAGTATTTT. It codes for CASSLAGGPGTDTQYF.

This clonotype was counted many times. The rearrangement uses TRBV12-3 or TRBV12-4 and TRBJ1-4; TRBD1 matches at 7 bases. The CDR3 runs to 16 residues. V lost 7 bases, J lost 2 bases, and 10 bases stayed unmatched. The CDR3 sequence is CASTDPQGQTNEKLFF. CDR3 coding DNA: TGTGCCAGCACCGACCCCCAGGGACAGACTAATGAAAAACTGTTTTTT.

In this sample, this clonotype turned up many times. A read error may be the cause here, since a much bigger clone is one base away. CDR3 coding DNA: TGCAGCGTCGCTTCCGGGGCAGCTAATGAAAAACTGTTTTTT. It yields the protein CSVASGAANEKLFF. The chain carries TRBV29-1 and TRBJ1-4; D possibly corresponds to TRBD1 (5 bases). In germline, CDR1 is SQVTM, CDR2 ANQGSEA. Trimming took off 6 bases at V and 3 bases at J, with 14 bases between the two ends. The CDR3 runs 14 residues.

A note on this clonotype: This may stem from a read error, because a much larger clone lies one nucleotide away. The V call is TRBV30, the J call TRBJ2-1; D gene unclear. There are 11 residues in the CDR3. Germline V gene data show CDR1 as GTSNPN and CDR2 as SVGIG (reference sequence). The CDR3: CAWGPRVVSYF. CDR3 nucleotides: TGTGCCTGGGGACCTCGTGTAGTATCGTACTTC. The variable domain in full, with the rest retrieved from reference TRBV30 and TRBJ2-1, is SQTIHQWPATLVQPVGSPLSLECTVEGTSNPNLYWYRQAAGRGLQLLFYSVGIGQISSEVPQNLSASRPQDRQFILSSKKLLLSDSGFYLCAWGPRVVSYFGPGTRLTVL.

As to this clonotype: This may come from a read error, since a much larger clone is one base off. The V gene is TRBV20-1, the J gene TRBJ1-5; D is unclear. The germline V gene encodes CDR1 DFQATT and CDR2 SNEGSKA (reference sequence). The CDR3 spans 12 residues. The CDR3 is CSARDAWWPPHF. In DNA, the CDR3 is TGCAGTGCTAGGGACGCCTGGTGGCCCCCGCATTTT.

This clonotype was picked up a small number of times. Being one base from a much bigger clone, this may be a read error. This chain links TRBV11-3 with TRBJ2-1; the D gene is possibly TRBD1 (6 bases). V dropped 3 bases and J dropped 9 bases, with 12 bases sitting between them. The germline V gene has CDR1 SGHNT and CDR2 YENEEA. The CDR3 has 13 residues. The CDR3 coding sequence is TGTGCCAGCAGCTTTGGACAGCTCACTGAGCAGTTCTTC. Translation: CASSFGQLTEQFF.

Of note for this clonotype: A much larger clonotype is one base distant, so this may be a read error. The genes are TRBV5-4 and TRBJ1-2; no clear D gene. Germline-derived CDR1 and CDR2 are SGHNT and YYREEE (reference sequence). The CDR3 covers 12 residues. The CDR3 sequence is CASGLTIGGYTF. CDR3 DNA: TGTGCCAGCGGCTTGACGATAGGAGGCTACACCTTC. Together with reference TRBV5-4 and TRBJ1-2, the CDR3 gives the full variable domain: ETGVTQSPTHLIKTRGQQVTLRCSSQSGHNTVSWYQQALGQGPQFIFQYYREEENGRGNFPPRFSGLQFPNYSSELNVNALELDDSALYLCASGLTIGGYTFGSGTRLTVV.